This T cell receptor beta chain came from a study of metastatic and nonmetastatic thyroid tumors. On the study more broadly: Malignant thyroid and benign thyroid patients provided blood and tumor or nodule tissue whose repertoires were compared. Study conclusions and caveats: Compared with benign nodules, malignant thyroid tumors were reported to have significantly higher TCR beta diversity in both blood and tumor.

The V end was cut by 8 bases, the J end by 3 bases, with 10 bases between. Looked up from germline, CDR1 is MNHEY and CDR2 is SVGEGT. This CDR3 region has 12 residues. This clone was recorded a few times. Its matching antigen is unknown. Thyroid surgery had not been preceded by any treatment in any patient. TCRdb re-clonotyped the PCR reads via MiXCR. The sample has 43,000 or so clones; less than 5% are singletons. Sequenced input: blood. This receptor was identified in a female donor with papillary thyroid cancer or a benign thyroid nodule (not recorded which). Some clones in this sample may be carry-over from other donors' samples. The chain recombines TRBV6-2 or TRBV6-3 with TRBJ2-5; TRBD1 might be the D (5 bases). CDR3 in DNA: TGTGCCAGCGGGGCGGCGGAAGAGACCCAGTACTTC. As protein: CASGAAEETQYF.